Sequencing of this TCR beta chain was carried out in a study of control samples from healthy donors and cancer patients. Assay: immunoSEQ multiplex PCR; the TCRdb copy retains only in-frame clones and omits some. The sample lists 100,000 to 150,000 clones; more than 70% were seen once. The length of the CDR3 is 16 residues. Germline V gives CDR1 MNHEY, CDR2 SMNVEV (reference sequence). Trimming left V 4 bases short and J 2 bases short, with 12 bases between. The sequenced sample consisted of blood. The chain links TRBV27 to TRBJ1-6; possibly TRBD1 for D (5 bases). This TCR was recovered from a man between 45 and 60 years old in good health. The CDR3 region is CASSSGGDPYNSPLHF. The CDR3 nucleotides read TGTGCCAGCAGTTCCGGGGGAGACCCCTATAATTCACCCCTCCACTTT.